This T cell receptor (beta chain) was identified during a study of CD8 T cells in ankylosing spondylitis. TCRdb recomputed calls from the 5' RACE reads with MiXCR, one row per CDR3 protein. The sample lists around 890,000 distinct CDR3 sequences; about 12% were seen once. V dropped 5 bases and J dropped 6; count of bases not matched to a gene: 3. The CDR3 sequence is 12 residues long. Germline CDR1 and CDR2: SGHAT and FQNNGV. The study's findings and limits: About 8 highly homologous variants made up a TCR beta motif, and this motif appeared characteristic of ankylosing spondylitis blood.

Regarding this clonotype: The target antigen is unknown. Being one base from a much bigger clone, this may be a read error.

Sequenced: blood, either unsorted or a sorted T cell fraction (not recorded which). The receptor was derived from a male donor with ankylosing spondylitis. The gene calls are TRBV11-2 and TRBJ2-7; 8 bases are shared with TRBD1. The CDR3 loop is CASSRDRSEQYF. The CDR3 DNA is TGTGCCAGCAGCCGGGACAGGTCCGAGCAGTACTTC.